The 31 T cell receptor beta chains given below trace back to one sample, sequenced in a study of cytomegalovirus exposure and HLA in healthy donors. Produced via immunoSEQ multiplex PCR; TCRdb's table is partial and in-frame only. Among 170,000 or so clones listed, less than 85% were seen once. The sample was PBMCs. All receptors derive from a man younger than 35 in good health and CMV-seropositive.

This clone was seen a single time. CDR3 nucleotide sequence: TGTGCCAGCAGCGTAACCCCCCCCAGCTCTGGGGCCAACGTCCTGACTTTC. Translating gives CASSVTPPSSGANVLTF. The chain joins TRBV9 to TRBJ2-6; D is uncertain. Germline V gene lookup returns CDR1 SGDLS and CDR2 YYNGEE. The CDR3 extends over 17 amino acids. V was pared by 1 base and J by 0 bases, with 11 bases between.

The chain has TRBV2 and TRBJ1-5; 9 bases are a match to TRBD1. Germline V gene data show CDR1 as SNHLY and CDR2 as FYNNEI. The junction had 11 bases not matched to a gene; V was cut back by 6 bases and J by 8 bases. The CDR3 runs 15 residues. The CDR3 loop is CASSREGQGLEPQHF. CDR3 sequence (DNA): TGTGCCAGCAGCAGGGAAGGACAGGGGTTAGAGCCCCAGCATTTT.

The chain has TRBV10-1 and TRBJ2-3; possible D gene TRBD2, 6 bases. The germline V and J ends were trimmed by 1 base and 2 bases, with 10 bases remaining between them. CDR1 is WNHNN and CDR2 is SYGVQD in the germline V gene (reference sequence). The CDR3 has 15 amino acids. As DNA, the CDR3 is TGCGCCAGCAGTGAGTGGGGGGTCCACACAGATACGCAGTATTTT. This translates into CASSEWGVHTDTQYF.

The chain carries TRBV5-8 and TRBJ2-5, with D possibly TRBD2 on 6 matching bases. This CDR3 has 14 residues. Germline assignment: CDR1 SGHTS and CDR2 YDEGEE. V was trimmed by 3 bases and J by 5 bases, leaving 14 bases between them. For the CDR3, the DNA is TGTGCCAGCAGCTACGGGATCGGGGGTGAGACCCAGTACTTC. Translation: CASSYGIGGETQYF.

The chain uses TRBV29-1 and TRBJ2-7; no firm D call. The V gene's germline CDR1 is SQVTM and CDR2 ANQGSEA. The CDR3 extends over 15 amino acids. Trimming pared 4 bases from V and 0 bases from J, leaving 16 bases between. CDR3 in amino acids: CSVVFGRQSSYEQYF. The DNA for the CDR3 is TGCAGCGTTGTTTTCGGCAGACAAAGCTCCTACGAGCAGTACTTC.

This clone was detected only a few times. The V call is TRBV15, the J call TRBJ2-3; a possible D gene is TRBD2 (5 bases). This CDR3 comprises 17 residues. With 2 bases removed from V and 2 bases from J, the gap between germline ends came to 17 bases. In germline, CDR1 is LNHNV, CDR2 YYDKDF (reference sequence). The DNA for the CDR3 is TGTGCCACCAGCAGATCCCTTAACGGGAAAATCACAGATACGCAGTATTTT. Translation: CATSRSLNGKITDTQYF.

This sequence joins TRBV5-1 and TRBJ1-2, with 10 bases that match TRBD1. Trimming removed 5 bases from V and 6 bases from J; junction bases left unmatched: 4. The CDR3 contains 13 residues. CDR1 is SGHRS, CDR2 YFSETQ, per germline. The CDR3 protein is CASRLDRGDGYTF. The CDR3 DNA is TGCGCCAGCAGACTGGACAGGGGGGATGGCTACACCTTC.

The chain carries TRBV27 and TRBJ2-3; 8 bases are shared with TRBD1. The germline gives CDR1 MNHEY, CDR2 SMNVEV (reference sequence). V dropped 4 bases and J dropped 1; count of bases not matched to a gene: 4. This CDR3 is 15 amino acids long. This CDR3 reads CASSWQDRGTDTQYF. CDR3 in DNA: TGTGCCAGCAGTTGGCAGGACAGGGGCACAGATACGCAGTATTTT.

The sample holds one count of this clone. The chain couples TRBV28 to TRBJ2-2, with D perhaps matching TRBD1 (6 bases). With 6 bases removed from V and 8 bases from J, the gap between germline ends came to 10 bases. The CDR3 totals 12 residues. CDR1 MDHEN and CDR2 SYDVKM come from the germline V gene. The CDR3 protein is CASSSGQGELFF. The CDR3 region has the DNA TGTGCCAGCAGCTCAGGACAGGGGGAGCTGTTTTTT.

About this clone: Distinct nucleotide sequences in the sample also encode this CDR3. The chain uses TRBV19 and TRBJ1-1, with 7 bases identical to TRBD1. Germline lookup yields CDR1 LNHDA and CDR2 SQIVND (reference sequence). Losses at the gene ends were 9 bases for V and 5 bases for J; bases not matched to a gene: 6. This CDR3 has 12 residues. The CDR3 is CASRTGGTEAFF. The CDR3 DNA is TGTGCCAGCCGGACAGGAGGGACTGAAGCTTTCTTT.

This sequence joins TRBV5-1 and TRBJ1-1, with D possibly being TRBD1 (5 bases). Per the germline V gene, CDR1 is SGHRS and CDR2 is YFSETQ. Trimming took off 4 bases at V and 3 bases at J, with 16 bases between the two ends. This CDR3 spans 15 amino acids. CDR3: CASSDPRVGDTEAFF. CDR3 bases: TGCGCCAGCAGCGACCCCAGGGTTGGTGACACTGAAGCTTTCTTT.

The rearrangement links TRBV19 to TRBJ2-3; a possible D gene is TRBD1 (6 bases). Germline V gene sequence: CDR1 LNHDA, CDR2 SQIVND (reference sequence). This CDR3 is 14 amino acids long. Deletions cut 10 bases from V and 3 bases from J, with 17 bases between. Here the CDR3 reads CATIPDSETDTQYF. CDR3 DNA sequence: TGTGCCACCATCCCGGACAGTGAGACAGATACGCAGTATTTT.

The chain links TRBV28 to TRBJ1-4; tentative D call: TRBD1 (6 bases). V lost 5 bases and J 5 bases, leaving 9 bases between the germline ends. Per the germline V gene, CDR1 is MDHEN and CDR2 is SYDVKM. There are 13 residues in the CDR3. DNA for the CDR3: TGTGCCAGCAGTCAAGGGGGAAATGAAAAACTGTTTTTT. Protein sequence: CASSQGGNEKLFF.

This clone came up once. V is TRBV6-5 and J is TRBJ2-1; 10 nucleotides agree with TRBD2. J lost 7 bases, V lost 6 bases, and 6 bases had no gene match. The germline V gene has CDR1 MNHEY and CDR2 SVGAGI. This CDR3 has 14 residues. The CDR3 loop reads CASSPGLASNEQFF. The CDR3, as DNA: TGTGCCAGCAGCCCGGGACTAGCGTCGAATGAGCAGTTCTTC.

This clone was counted once. The chain has TRBV29-1 and TRBJ2-7; 14 bases agree with TRBD2. After removal of 7 bases from V and 0 bases from J, the junction contained 8 bases not matched to a gene. Germline CDR1 is SQVTM and CDR2 is ANQGSEA. The CDR3 length is 16 residues. The CDR3 DNA sequence: TGCAGCGCTGGTGGGACTAGCGGGGGACTCTCCTACGAGCAGTACTTC. Its protein is CSAGGTSGGLSYEQYF.

The chain couples TRBV28 to TRBJ2-7, with D hard to call. CDR1 MDHEN and CDR2 SYDVKM come from the germline V gene. The CDR3 has 14 amino acids. Trimming took off 4 bases at V and 2 bases at J, with 12 bases between the two ends. This CDR3 is CASSSTSPAYEQYF. CDR3 bases: TGTGCCAGCAGTTCAACATCTCCTGCCTACGAGCAGTACTTC.

J is TRBJ1-5 and V is TRBV6-1, with 10 bases aligning to TRBD1. The CDR3 is made up of 18 amino acids. V shed 3 bases and J 0 bases; nucleotides not matched to a gene: 8. Germline CDR1 reads MNHNS; CDR2 reads SASEGT. The CDR3 DNA reads TGTGCCAGCAGTGAGCCGACAGGGGGCAGCTATAGCAATCAGCCCCAGCATTTT. Its protein product is CASSEPTGGSYSNQPQHF.

The rearrangement joins TRBV7-6 to TRBJ2-3, with a tentative D call TRBD2 (6 bases). The CDR3 spans 15 residues. V was cut by 5 bases and J by 1 base, with 13 bases left in between. Germline values: CDR1 SGHVS, CDR2 FNYEAQ. The CDR3 coding sequence is TGTGCCAGCAGCCCAGAGGGAGGTCGCACAGATACGCAGTATTTT. It translates to CASSPEGGRTDTQYF.

V is TRBV28 and J is TRBJ1-2; tentatively, D is TRBD1 (6 bases). Trimming shortened V by 4 bases and J by 3 bases, and 15 bases separated the two germline ends. The V gene's germline CDR1 is MDHEN and CDR2 SYDVKM. The CDR3 is made up of 15 amino acids. The CDR3 DNA is TGTGCCAGCAGTTCCCCCCCGGACAGTCACTATGGCTACACCTTC. Translating it yields CASSSPPDSHYGYTF.

The chain carries TRBV28 and TRBJ2-7; D might be TRBD2 (5 bases). There are 15 residues in the CDR3. Germline V CDR1 and CDR2: MDHEN, SYDVKM. Trimming stripped 4 bases from V and 2 bases from J, with 15 bases between. In nucleotides, the CDR3 is TGTGCCAGCAGTTCTCCGAGCGGAACGGCCTACGAGCAGTACTTC. This translates into CASSSPSGTAYEQYF.

The chain couples TRBV9 to TRBJ2-1, with TRBD1 as a possible D gene (6 bases). V lost 4 bases and J lost 9, with 14 bases in between. The CDR3 loop spans 13 amino acids. Germline assignment: CDR1 SGDLS and CDR2 YYNGEE. The CDR3 bases are TGTGCCAGCAGCCGATTGGGGGCCGGTGAGCAGTTCTTC. It yields the protein CASSRLGAGEQFF.

The chain recombines TRBV5-5 with TRBJ2-7; 15 positions agree with TRBD2. The CDR3 has 15 residues. Losses at the gene ends were 4 bases for V and 3 bases for J; bases not matched to a gene: 2. Germline V gene lookup returns CDR1 SGHKS and CDR2 YYEKEE (reference sequence). CDR3 sequence (DNA): TGTGCCAGCAGCGGGACTAGCGGGAGGAGCTACGAGCAGTACTTC. It translates to CASSGTSGRSYEQYF.

This sequence joins TRBV6-5 and TRBJ2-6, with TRBD1 identical over 7 bases. Germline V gene lookup returns CDR1 MNHEY and CDR2 SVGAGI. Germline trimming cut 8 bases from V and 0 bases from J; bases unmatched to any gene: 4. CDR3 length: 15 amino acids. The CDR3 sequence: CASGDSPSGANVLTF. CDR3 coding DNA: TGTGCCAGCGGGGACAGCCCCTCTGGGGCCAACGTCCTGACTTTC.

The rearrangement joins TRBV6-1 to TRBJ2-2; 8 nucleotides agree with TRBD2. The CDR3 runs 15 residues. With 10 bases clipped from V and 5 bases from J, the junction kept 12 bases outside the gene matches. Germline assignment: CDR1 MNHNS and CDR2 SASEGT. Written as DNA, the CDR3 is TGTGCCATACGCGACGGGAGGGTGAGGACCGGGGAGCTGTTTTTT. Amino acids: CAIRDGRVRTGELFF.

The chain employs TRBV5-1 and TRBJ2-2; a possible D gene is TRBD1 (5 bases). With 1 base removed from V and 4 bases from J, the gap between germline ends came to 11 bases. CDR1 and CDR2 from the germline V gene are SGHRS and YFSETQ. This CDR3 contains 15 residues. The CDR3 coding sequence is TGCGCCAGCAGCTTGTTGGACACCTCCACCGGGGAGCTGTTTTTT. The encoded protein is CASSLLDTSTGELFF.

The chain uses TRBV28 and TRBJ2-3, with no clear D. This CDR3 is 14 amino acids long. With 2 bases removed from V and 4 bases from J, the gap between germline ends came to 10 bases. Germline assignment: CDR1 MDHEN and CDR2 SYDVKM. Written as DNA, the CDR3 is TGTGCCAGCAGTTTAGGTTACTTATCAGATACGCAGTATTTT. Its protein is CASSLGYLSDTQYF.

V gene TRBV7-9 combines with J gene TRBJ2-3; 12 bases are shared with TRBD2. V trimming: 4 bases; J trimming: 6 bases; junction bases outside the gene matches: 2. The length of the CDR3 is 14 residues. The V gene's germline CDR1 is SEHNR and CDR2 FQNEAQ (reference sequence). The CDR3 nucleotides are TGTGCCAGCAGCTCGGGGACTAGCGGGGATACGCAGTATTTT. Translated: CASSSGTSGDTQYF.

Comment on this clone: One end of the junction does not line up with germline, which may come from a read error. The rearrangement joins TRBV27 to TRBJ2-2; a weak D match, TRBD2 (5 bases). The CDR3 is 16 residues long. Per germline, CDR1 MNHEY and CDR2 SMNVEV (reference sequence). CDR3 sequence reads: CASRLYVGVDTGELFF. The CDR3 nucleotides read TGTGCCAGCAGATTATATGTGGGAGTCGACACCGGGGAGCTGTTTTTT.

With regard to this clone: This sample also contains other DNA sequences that code for the same CDR3. This chain uses TRBV7-8 with TRBJ2-3; possible D gene TRBD1, 6 bases. Between the trimmed V and J ends, which lost 5 bases and 1 base, there was a span of 7 bases. The CDR3 is 13 amino acids. From germline, CDR1 is SGHVS and CDR2 FQNEAQ. CDR3 in amino acids: CASSPGGTDTQYF. The CDR3 nucleotides read TGTGCCAGCAGCCCAGGGGGCACAGATACGCAGTATTTT.

V usage is TRBV6-5 and J usage is TRBJ1-3; TRBD1 aligns across 7 bases. Germline values: CDR1 MNHEY, CDR2 SVGAGI. V dropped 2 bases and J dropped 2; count of bases not matched to a gene: 3. There are 15 residues in the CDR3. For the CDR3, the DNA is TGTGCCAGCAGTTACAAGACAGGGACTGGAAACACCATATATTTT. It specifies CASSYKTGTGNTIYF.

The V gene is TRBV11-3, the J gene TRBJ2-5, with TRBD1 identical over 8 bases. The J segment lost 3 bases and the V segment lost 1 base, leaving 1 base of the junction unmatched. The CDR3 loop spans 14 amino acids. From germline, CDR1 is SGHNT and CDR2 YENEEA. CDR3 amino acids: CASSLGQGKETQYF. Here the CDR3 DNA reads TGTGCCAGCAGCTTAGGACAGGGGAAAGAGACCCAGTACTTC.